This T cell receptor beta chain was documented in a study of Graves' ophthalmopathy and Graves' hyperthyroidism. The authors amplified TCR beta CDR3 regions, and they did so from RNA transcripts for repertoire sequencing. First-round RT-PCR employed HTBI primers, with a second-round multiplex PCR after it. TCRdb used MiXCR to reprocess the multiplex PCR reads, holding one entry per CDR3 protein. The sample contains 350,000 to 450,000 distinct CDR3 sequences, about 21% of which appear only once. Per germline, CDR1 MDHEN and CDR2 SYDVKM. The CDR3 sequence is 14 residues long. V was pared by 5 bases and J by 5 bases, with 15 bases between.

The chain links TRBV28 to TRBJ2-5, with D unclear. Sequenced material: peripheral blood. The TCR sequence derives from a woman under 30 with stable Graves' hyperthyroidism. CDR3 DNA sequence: TGTGCCAGCAGTCTCCCCGACGGACGGGAGACCCAGTACTTC. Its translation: CASSLPDGRETQYF.